Presented here are 31 T cell receptor beta chains from one specimen sequenced in a study of regulatory T cells in long-lasting Graves disease (dated by TCRdb to about 2021). Receptor amplification or capture employed multiplex PCR. These reads were obtained on an Illumina HiSeq 4000. iRepertoire HTBI primers and Arm-PCR amplification of CDR3 regions were used to construct TCR beta libraries. The raw public data were reprocessed by TCRdb itself: fastp quality trimming at Q25, MiXCR clonotype calling, in-frame beta chains only. Merged by CDR3 protein, the rows form single entries marked with the most common genes and DNA. The sample profile shows 500,000 to 800,000 distinct CDR3 sequences; around 32% of them were found once. Roughly 40% of the sample lies in the top ten. In light of the paper, this sample's time point label describes: persistent/refractory GD, antithyroid drugs over 5 years with positive TRAb. For both TCR sequencing and RNA sequencing, RNA was extracted from PBMCs using TRIzol.

The sample was peripheral blood mononuclear cells (PBMCs), taken when the disease was refractory, from a patient treated with antithyroid drugs. Receptors originate from a female donor with Graves disease.

In this sample, this clonotype turned up a few times. The chain recombines TRBV29-1 with TRBJ1-1; possibly TRBD1 for D (6 bases). The V end was cut by 4 bases, the J end by 4 bases, with 13 bases between. This CDR3 contains 13 residues. Germline-derived CDR1 and CDR2 are SQVTM and ANQGSEA. CDR3 nucleotide sequence: TGCAGCGTTGGGGGGGGCTTGATCACTGAAGCTTTCTTT. It yields the protein CSVGGGLITEAFF.

The CDR3 DNA reads as TGTGCCAGCAGCCAGACGACAGGTGGCGACACTGAAGCTTTCTTT. Translating it yields CASSQTTGGDTEAFF. This chain links TRBV3-1 with TRBJ1-1, with a tentative D call TRBD1 (6 bases). CDR1 is LGHDT, CDR2 YNNKEL, per germline (reference sequence). The CDR3 covers 15 residues. V was clipped by 3 bases and J by 3 bases, with 14 bases between them.

This clonotype was seen only a few times. V usage is TRBV9 and J usage is TRBJ2-2; D is uncertain. In germline, CDR1 is SGDLS, CDR2 YYNGEE. Trimming removed 4 bases from V and 8 bases from J, with 9 bases in between. This CDR3 is 12 amino acids long. For the CDR3, the DNA is TGTGCCAGCAGCCCGTATTTGGGGGAGCTGTTTTTT. Translating gives CASSPYLGELFF.

V is TRBV4-1 and J is TRBJ2-5; no clear D gene. V was shortened by 0 bases and J by 0 bases, with 2 bases between the two germline ends. CDR1 MGHRA and CDR2 YSYEKL come from the germline V gene. This CDR3 has 13 amino acids. The CDR3 region has the DNA TGCGCCAGCAGCCAAGAAAACCAAGAGACCCAGTACTTC. As protein: CASSQENQETQYF.

This clonotype showed up just once. This rearrangement joins TRBV29-1 to TRBJ2-5; D is perhaps TRBD1 (5 bases). Trimming stripped 8 bases from V and 0 bases from J, with 22 bases between. CDR1 is SQVTM, CDR2 ANQGSEA, per germline. This CDR3 region has 16 residues. The CDR3 DNA is TGCAGCTTTAACCTCGGACAAGGGGTGTACCAAGAGACCCAGTACTTC. The encoded protein is CSFNLGQGVYQETQYF.

The table lists this clonotype with many counts. As DNA, the CDR3 is TGTGCCAGCCGTCAGGGGTTCTCAGGGGGCAGGGACGAGCAGTACTTC. It specifies CASRQGFSGGRDEQYF. The chain has TRBV6-1 and TRBJ2-7, with TRBD1 matching over 8 bases. The CDR3 has 16 amino acids. Per the germline V gene, CDR1 is MNHNS and CDR2 is SASEGT. V gave up 8 bases and J gave up 5 bases; unmatched junction bases: 17.

This clonotype was counted once. The rearrangement joins TRBV9 to TRBJ1-1, with TRBD1 identical over 7 bases. The CDR3 contains 15 residues. Trimming took 0 bases from V and 3 from J; bases not matched to a gene: 5. CDR1 is SGDLS and CDR2 is YYNGEE in the germline V gene. CDR3 loop: CASSVGGDSYTEAFF. For the CDR3, the DNA is TGTGCCAGCAGCGTAGGGGGGGACAGCTACACTGAAGCTTTCTTT.

The chain links TRBV6-1 to TRBJ1-1; no firm D call. The CDR3 has 14 residues. Looked up from germline, CDR1 is MNHNS and CDR2 is SASEGT. Between the trimmed V and J ends, which lost 0 bases and 5 bases, there was a span of 10 bases. This CDR3 reads CASSEARGWTEAFF. In nucleotides, the CDR3 is TGTGCCAGCAGTGAAGCGCGGGGTTGGACTGAAGCTTTCTTT.

V is TRBV28 and J is TRBJ2-7, with 7 positions matching TRBD1. Germline V CDR1 and CDR2: MDHEN, SYDVKM. The J segment lost 3 bases and the V segment lost 6 bases, leaving 11 bases of the junction unmatched. This CDR3 comprises 15 residues. CDR3 region: CASSQVKGGGYEQYF. CDR3 coding DNA: TGTGCCAGCAGCCAAGTAAAAGGGGGCGGCTACGAGCAGTACTTC.

This clonotype was detected a few times. The chain joins TRBV28 to TRBJ2-2; D gene ambiguous. V was clipped by 2 bases and J by 4 bases, with 11 bases between them. This CDR3 has 15 amino acids. In germline, CDR1 is MDHEN, CDR2 SYDVKM. The chain's CDR3 is CASSLKGLGTGELFF. The CDR3 DNA is TGTGCCAGCAGTTTAAAAGGCTTGGGCACCGGGGAGCTGTTTTTT.

This rearrangement joins TRBV20-1 to TRBJ2-5; 7 nucleotides match TRBD1. V lost 2 bases and J lost 4; bases outside the gene matches: 4. This CDR3 has 13 amino acids. Germline V gene data show CDR1 as DFQATT and CDR2 as SNEGSKA (reference sequence). CDR3 DNA: TGCAGTGCTAGACGACAGGGTGGAGAGACCCAGTACTTC. Translated, it gives CSARRQGGETQYF.

This clonotype was seen more than once but under ten times. This CDR3 is CSVEDLRQTGGYEQYF. The CDR3 nucleotides are TGCAGCGTTGAAGATCTTCGACAGACCGGGGGCTACGAGCAGTACTTC. The chain joins TRBV29-1 to TRBJ2-7, with D maybe TRBD2 (6 bases). This CDR3 is 16 amino acids long. Germline CDR1 SQVTM, CDR2 ANQGSEA. V lost 0 bases, J lost 3 bases, and 18 bases lay in between.

This clonotype was detected ten times or more. The chain's CDR3 is CASCRGGTEAFF. The CDR3 DNA reads TGTGCCAGCTGCAGGGGGGGCACTGAAGCTTTCTTT. The rearrangement joins TRBV2 to TRBJ1-1; 7 positions match TRBD1. This CDR3 spans 12 amino acids. The trim removed 8 bases at V and 4 bases at J, leaving 4 bases unmatched. CDR1 SNHLY and CDR2 FYNNEI come from the germline V gene.

Many counts were recorded for this clonotype. The rearrangement links TRBV28 to TRBJ1-3; 8 bases align to TRBD1. After removal of 3 bases from V and 7 bases from J, the junction contained 11 bases not matched to a gene. The CDR3 totals 16 residues. Looked up from germline, CDR1 is MDHEN and CDR2 is SYDVKM. The CDR3, as DNA: TGTGCCAGCAGTTTCCACGGGACAGGAAGAGGGAACACCATATATTTT. This gives the protein CASSFHGTGRGNTIYF.

V and J are TRBV19 and TRBJ1-1; 7 positions match TRBD1. Germline V gene sequence: CDR1 LNHDA, CDR2 SQIVND (reference sequence). The CDR3 has 16 amino acids. V was clipped by 7 bases and J by 5 bases; unmatched bases: 16. CDR3 in DNA: TGTGCCAGTACCTCCGTATTGACAGGGAGAGAAACTGAAGCTTTCTTT. As protein: CASTSVLTGRETEAFF.

This clonotype showed up just once. The rearrangement uses TRBV5-1 and TRBJ1-5; perhaps TRBD1 as D (5 bases). Trimming cost V 4 bases and J 1 base, with 12 bases left between them. This CDR3 has 15 amino acids. Germline V gene lookup returns CDR1 SGHRS and CDR2 YFSETQ. DNA of the CDR3: TGCGCCAGCAGCGTTGCGGGACTCAGCAATCAGCCCCAGCATTTT. It is translated as CASSVAGLSNQPQHF.

The chain links TRBV12-5 to TRBJ1-2; D is uncertain. Germline CDR1 is LGHNT and CDR2 is FRNRAP. CDR3 length: 15 residues. Trimming pared 0 bases from V and 3 bases from J, leaving 11 bases between. CDR3 loop: CASGLVVGHDYGYTF. The CDR3, as DNA: TGTGCTAGTGGTTTGGTAGTAGGGCACGACTATGGCTACACCTTC.

The V and J genes are TRBV20-1 and TRBJ1-2, with 8 nucleotides matching TRBD1. This CDR3 is built from 15 residues. V was clipped by 7 bases and J by 1 base; unmatched bases: 11. Germline V gene sequence: CDR1 DFQATT, CDR2 SNEGSKA (reference sequence). CDR3 bases: TGCAGTGTCGACCCGGGTGACAGGGGTAACTATGGCTACACCTTC. This sequence encodes CSVDPGDRGNYGYTF.

At least ten counts were recorded for this clonotype. The rearrangement joins TRBV30 to TRBJ2-2; D gene unclear. In germline, CDR1 is GTSNPN, CDR2 SVGIG (reference sequence). The CDR3 runs to 15 residues. V lost 1 base to trimming and J lost 0 bases, with 9 bases between them. The CDR3 coding sequence is TGTGCCTGGAGTGGGCGGCTCCCGAACACCGGGGAGCTGTTTTTT. This codes for CAWSGRLPNTGELFF.

The CDR3: CASSAQGTGTGELFF. The CDR3 bases are TGTGCCAGCAGTGCACAGGGAACGGGTACCGGGGAGCTGTTTTTT. The V and J genes are TRBV12-3 or TRBV12-4 and TRBJ2-2; a possible D gene is TRBD1 (6 bases). The CDR3 loop spans 15 amino acids. V lost 5 bases, J lost 5 bases, and 15 bases lay in between.

The chain employs TRBV2 and TRBJ2-5; D unresolved. This CDR3 is 14 amino acids long. Looked up from germline, CDR1 is SNHLY and CDR2 is FYNNEI. V was clipped by 6 bases and J by 5 bases, with 16 bases between them. CDR3 amino acids: CASSKNLEGETQYF. CDR3 in DNA: TGTGCCAGCAGCAAAAACCTCGAAGGGGAGACCCAGTACTTC.

J is TRBJ1-6 and V is TRBV19, with D possibly being TRBD1 (5 bases). The CDR3 extends over 14 amino acids. Per germline, CDR1 LNHDA and CDR2 SQIVND (reference sequence). The V and J ends lost 7 bases and 5 bases respectively, with 12 bases between them. The CDR3 here is CASKRGVNNSPLHF. CDR3 DNA: TGTGCCAGTAAGAGAGGGGTAAATAATTCACCCCTCCACTTT. Supplemented by reference TRBV19 and TRBJ1-6, the full variable domain reads DGGITQSPKYLFRKEGQNVTLSCEQNLNHDAMYWYRQDPGQGLRLIYYSQIVNDFQKGDIAEGYSVSREKKESFPLTVTSAQKNPTAFYLCASKRGVNNSPLHFGNGTRLTVT.

The chain is built from TRBV19 and TRBJ1-1; maybe TRBD1 (5 bases). The germline gives CDR1 LNHDA, CDR2 SQIVND (reference sequence). The CDR3 length is 15 residues. Trimming shortened V by 7 bases and J by 3 bases, and 18 bases separated the two germline ends. The CDR3: CASTKIFTGHTEAFF. The CDR3 bases are TGTGCCAGTACCAAAATCTTTACAGGCCACACTGAAGCTTTCTTT.

The CDR3 loop reads CASSESWWQPQHF. The CDR3 region has the DNA TGTGCCAGCAGTGAATCGTGGTGGCAGCCCCAGCATTTT. The genes are TRBV6-1 and TRBJ1-5; no definite D call. Germline V gene lookup returns CDR1 MNHNS and CDR2 SASEGT. V dropped 2 bases and J dropped 7 bases, with 9 bases sitting between them. There are 13 residues in the CDR3.

The rearrangement uses TRBV30 and TRBJ1-5, with 7 positions matching TRBD1. This CDR3 has 14 amino acids. The germline V gene encodes CDR1 GTSNPN and CDR2 SVGIG (reference sequence). The trim removed 2 bases at V and 4 bases at J, leaving 5 bases unmatched. This chain's CDR3 is CAWSKNRGNQPQHF. As DNA, the CDR3 is TGTGCCTGGAGTAAGAACAGGGGAAATCAGCCCCAGCATTTT. Based on the CDR3 plus reference TRBV30 and TRBJ1-5, the full variable domain is SQTIHQWPATLVQPVGSPLSLECTVEGTSNPNLYWYRQAAGRGLQLLFYSVGIGQISSEVPQNLSASRPQDRQFILSSKKLLLSDSGFYLCAWSKNRGNQPQHFGDGTRLSIL.

This clonotype turned up a few times. V and J are TRBV7-9 and TRBJ2-2, with D possibly TRBD1 on 6 matching bases. V was trimmed by 3 bases and J by 4 bases, leaving 9 bases between them. The CDR3 covers 14 residues. Germline-derived CDR1 and CDR2 are SEHNR and FQNEAQ (reference sequence). The CDR3 nucleotides are TGTGCCAGCAGCTTCCTACAGGGCACCGGGGAGCTGTTTTTT. It yields the protein CASSFLQGTGELFF.

This clonotype appeared a few times. The V call is TRBV6-1, the J call TRBJ2-7; 11 nucleotides match TRBD2. The germline gives CDR1 MNHNS, CDR2 SASEGT. The CDR3 consists of 11 residues. The junction had 4 bases not matched to a gene; V was cut back by 6 bases and J by 12 bases. DNA of the CDR3: TGTGCCAGCAGCCTGGGACTAGCGGTGTACTTC. It encodes CASSLGLAVYF.

This clonotype was recorded a few times. CDR3 amino acids: CSARDGRGTNTEAFF. Written as DNA, the CDR3 is TGCAGTGCTAGAGACGGGCGGGGGACGAACACTGAAGCTTTCTTT. V gene TRBV20-1 combines with J gene TRBJ1-1, with D perhaps matching TRBD1 (5 bases). The CDR3 is 15 residues long. Germline values: CDR1 DFQATT, CDR2 SNEGSKA (reference sequence). The V gene lost 0 bases and the J gene lost 1 base, with 12 bases spanning the gap.

This clonotype was seen once. The chain recombines TRBV3-1 with TRBJ1-2; D is unclear. CDR1 LGHDT and CDR2 YNNKEL come from the germline V gene (reference sequence). V was trimmed by 2 bases and J by 2 bases, leaving 24 bases between them. There are 19 residues in the CDR3. The CDR3 loop reads CASSQQSRGYSRRNYGYTF. The CDR3 DNA sequence: TGTGCCAGCAGCCAACAAAGTCGCGGGTACAGCCGAAGAAACTATGGCTACACCTTC.

The V gene is TRBV7-7, the J gene TRBJ2-1; weak D call: TRBD1 (5 bases). Germline V gene data show CDR1 as SSHAT and CDR2 as FNYEAQ (reference sequence). Trimming cost V 3 bases and J 0 bases, with 9 bases left between them. The CDR3 covers 15 residues. The CDR3 sequence: CASSLTESSYNEQFF. Here the CDR3 DNA reads TGTGCCAGCAGCTTGACAGAGAGCTCCTACAATGAGCAGTTCTTC.

The chain links TRBV19 to TRBJ1-1; 9 bases map to TRBD1. The CDR3 has 15 residues. V lost 5 bases and J lost 4; bases outside the gene matches: 8. Per germline, CDR1 LNHDA and CDR2 SQIVND (reference sequence). The CDR3 nucleotides are TGTGCCAGTAGTTCCGGACAGGGGTTGATCACTGAAGCTTTCTTT. It yields the protein CASSSGQGLITEAFF.